This TCR beta chain appears in the sequencing data of a study of cytomegalovirus exposure and HLA in healthy donors. The overall study: The same platform used for the approximately 700 first-cohort repertoires was also used for the 100 to 150 validation repertoires, as a later analysis reported.

Findings of the study overall: Overall, about 160 TCR beta chains were annotated as cytomegalovirus-associated. As was reported, the classifier diagnosed cytomegalovirus status with high specificity and sensitivity.

A remark on this clone: Antigen: not known.

Produced via immunoSEQ multiplex PCR; TCRdb's table is partial and in-frame only. The repertoire consists of roughly 300,000 clones, with 87% occurring once and the leading ten covering roughly 1.2%. Trimming removed 5 bases from V and 6 bases from J, with 13 bases in between. Germline values: CDR1 MNHEY, CDR2 SVGAGI. The CDR3 has 13 residues. The 120-subject validation cohort, separate from the 666-subject first cohort, included the donors. Input material: PBMCs. V and J are TRBV6-5 and TRBJ1-1; a possible D gene is TRBD1 (5 bases). This receptor was identified in a woman in her 30s in good health and CMV-seropositive. The CDR3 sequence is CASSKGEFAEAFF. CDR3 in DNA: TGTGCCAGCAGTAAAGGGGAATTCGCTGAAGCTTTCTTT.